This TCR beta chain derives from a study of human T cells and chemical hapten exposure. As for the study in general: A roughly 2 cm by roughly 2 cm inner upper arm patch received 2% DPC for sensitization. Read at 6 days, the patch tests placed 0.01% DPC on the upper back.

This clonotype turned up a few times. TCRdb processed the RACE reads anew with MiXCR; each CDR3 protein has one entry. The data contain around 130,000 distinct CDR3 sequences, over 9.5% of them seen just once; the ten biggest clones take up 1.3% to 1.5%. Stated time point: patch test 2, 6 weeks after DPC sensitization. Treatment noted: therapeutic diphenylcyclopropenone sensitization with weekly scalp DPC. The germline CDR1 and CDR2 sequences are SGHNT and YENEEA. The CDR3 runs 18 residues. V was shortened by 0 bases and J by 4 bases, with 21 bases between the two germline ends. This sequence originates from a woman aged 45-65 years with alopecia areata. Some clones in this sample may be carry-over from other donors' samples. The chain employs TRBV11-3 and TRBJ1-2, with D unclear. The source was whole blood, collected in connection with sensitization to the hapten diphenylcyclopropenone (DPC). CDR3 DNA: TGTGCCAGCAGCTTAGATTCGGGTTGGGAAATGGACGGCTATGGCTACACCTTC. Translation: CASSLDSGWEMDGYGYTF.